A single sample is the source of the 10 T cell receptor beta chains below, sequenced in a study of blood T cell repertoires in COVID-19. The protocol was immunoSEQ multiplex PCR, while the TCRdb copy is restricted to in-frame clones and leaves out a portion. The sample holds over 60,000 clones, around 76% seen once. The sequencing sample was made of peripheral blood. The origin of the receptors is a human donor in a cohort sampled during active COVID-19.

This chain links TRBV11-1 with TRBJ1-1; 8 positions agree with TRBD1. V shed 5 bases and J 7 bases; nucleotides not matched to a gene: 9. Germline V gives CDR1 SGHAT, CDR2 FQDESV (reference sequence). The CDR3 loop spans 14 amino acids. CDR3 loop: CASSPDREKIEAFF. Written as DNA, the CDR3 is TGTGCCAGCAGCCCGGACAGGGAAAAAATTGAAGCTTTCTTT.

The chain links TRBV3-1 (or the pseudogene TRBV3-2) to TRBJ2-1; TRBD2 is a possible D gene (6 bases). This CDR3 spans 15 amino acids. Germline V gene sequence: CDR1 LGHDT, CDR2 YNNKEL (reference sequence). Trimming removed 0 bases at V and 6 bases at J, with 12 bases between. DNA of the CDR3: TGTGCCAGCAGCCAAGAGTTTGGGGACTCCAATGAGCAGTTCTTC. Protein: CASSQEFGDSNEQFF.

The chain carries TRBV4-3 and TRBJ1-2; TRBD1 might be the D (6 bases). The CDR3 totals 18 residues. The V gene lost 2 bases and the J gene lost 2 bases, with 21 bases spanning the gap. CDR1 is LGHNA, CDR2 YSLEER, per germline. CDR3 sequence reads: CASSQISGAAEINYGYTF. CDR3 coding DNA: TGCGCCAGCAGCCAAATCTCAGGGGCCGCAGAAATAAACTATGGCTACACCTTC.

The rearrangement joins TRBV6-5 to TRBJ1-6; the D is unclear. Trimming stripped 10 bases from V and 7 bases from J, with 14 bases between. Germline loops: CDR1 MNHEY, CDR2 SVGAGI. This CDR3 has 13 residues. This CDR3 reads CATGRVANSPLHF. The CDR3 DNA reads TGTGCCACCGGGCGTGTAGCGAATTCACCCCTCCACTTT.

This chain links TRBV5-1 with TRBJ1-5; possible D gene TRBD1, 5 bases. The CDR3 has 15 amino acids. Between the trimmed V and J ends, which lost 0 bases and 3 bases, there was a span of 10 bases. Looked up from germline, CDR1 is SGHRS and CDR2 is YFSETQ. This CDR3 is CASSLEGASNQPQHF. CDR3 DNA: TGCGCCAGCAGCTTGGAAGGGGCCTCCAATCAGCCCCAGCATTTT.

The chain links TRBV24-1 to TRBJ1-5; 9 bases match TRBD1. CDR1 and CDR2 from the germline V gene are KGHDR and SFDVKD. V shed 11 bases and J 8 bases; nucleotides not matched to a gene: 6. This CDR3 spans 12 amino acids. The CDR3, as DNA: TGTGCCATCAGACAGGGGGTTGAGCCCCAGCATTTT. It encodes CAIRQGVEPQHF.

This clone was seen only once. The rearrangement joins TRBV6-5 to TRBJ1-1; TRBD1 aligns across 7 bases. The V and J ends lost 2 bases and 4 bases, in that order; junction bases with no gene match: 4. The CDR3 extends over 14 amino acids. The germline V gene has CDR1 MNHEY and CDR2 SVGAGI. CDR3 sequence: CASSYLQGSTEAFF. CDR3 DNA: TGTGCCAGCAGTTACCTACAGGGGAGCACTGAAGCTTTCTTT.

The V gene is TRBV6-5, the J gene TRBJ1-5, with TRBD1 identical over 7 bases. Germline CDR1 MNHEY, CDR2 SVGAGI. V lost 6 bases and J lost 3; bases outside the gene matches: 8. The CDR3 consists of 15 residues. The CDR3 DNA is TGTGCCAGCAGCCAAGACAGGGTTCCCAATCAGCCCCAGCATTTT. As protein: CASSQDRVPNQPQHF.

The CDR3 loop reads CASSQGGQGNRQPQHF. The CDR3 DNA reads TGCGCCAGCAGCCAAGGGGGACAGGGGAATCGTCAGCCCCAGCATTTT. The V and J genes are TRBV4-1 and TRBJ1-5, with TRBD1 identical over 10 bases. Germline V gene data show CDR1 as MGHRA and CDR2 as YSYEKL. The CDR3 length is 16 residues. After removal of 1 base from V and 6 bases from J, the junction contained 6 bases not matched to a gene.

This chain connects TRBV27 to TRBJ2-7, with 11 bases matching TRBD2. Trimming took 4 bases from V and 3 from J; bases not matched to a gene: 5. The CDR3 sequence is 15 residues long. Germline CDR1 MNHEY, CDR2 SMNVEV (reference sequence). The DNA of the CDR3 is TGTGCCAGCAGTTCCCTAGCGGGGGGACTCTACGAGCAGTACTTC. It codes for CASSSLAGGLYEQYF.